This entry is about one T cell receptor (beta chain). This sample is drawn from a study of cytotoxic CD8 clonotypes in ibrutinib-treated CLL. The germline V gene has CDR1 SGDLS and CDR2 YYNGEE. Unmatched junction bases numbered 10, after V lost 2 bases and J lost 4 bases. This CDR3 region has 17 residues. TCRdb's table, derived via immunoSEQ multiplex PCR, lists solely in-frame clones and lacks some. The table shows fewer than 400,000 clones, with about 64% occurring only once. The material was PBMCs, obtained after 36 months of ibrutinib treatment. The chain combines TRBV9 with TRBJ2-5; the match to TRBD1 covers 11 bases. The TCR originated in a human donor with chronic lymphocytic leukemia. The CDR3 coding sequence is TGTGCCAGCAGCGTTAGGGACAGGGGGTTCGGAGGAGAGACCCAGTACTTC. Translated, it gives CASSVRDRGFGGETQYF.